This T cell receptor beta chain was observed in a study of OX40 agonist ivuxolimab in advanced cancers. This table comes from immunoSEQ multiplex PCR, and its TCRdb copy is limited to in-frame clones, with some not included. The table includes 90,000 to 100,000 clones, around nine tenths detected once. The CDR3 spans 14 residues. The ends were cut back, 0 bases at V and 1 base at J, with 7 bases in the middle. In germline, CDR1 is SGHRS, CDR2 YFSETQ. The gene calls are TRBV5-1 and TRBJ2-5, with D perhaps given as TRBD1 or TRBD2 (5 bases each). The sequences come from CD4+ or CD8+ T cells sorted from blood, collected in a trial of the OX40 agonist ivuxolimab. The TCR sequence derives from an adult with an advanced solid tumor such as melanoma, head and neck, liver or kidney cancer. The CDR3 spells CASSLGDPQETQYF. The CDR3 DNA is TGCGCCAGCAGCTTGGGGGACCCCCAAGAGACCCAGTACTTC.